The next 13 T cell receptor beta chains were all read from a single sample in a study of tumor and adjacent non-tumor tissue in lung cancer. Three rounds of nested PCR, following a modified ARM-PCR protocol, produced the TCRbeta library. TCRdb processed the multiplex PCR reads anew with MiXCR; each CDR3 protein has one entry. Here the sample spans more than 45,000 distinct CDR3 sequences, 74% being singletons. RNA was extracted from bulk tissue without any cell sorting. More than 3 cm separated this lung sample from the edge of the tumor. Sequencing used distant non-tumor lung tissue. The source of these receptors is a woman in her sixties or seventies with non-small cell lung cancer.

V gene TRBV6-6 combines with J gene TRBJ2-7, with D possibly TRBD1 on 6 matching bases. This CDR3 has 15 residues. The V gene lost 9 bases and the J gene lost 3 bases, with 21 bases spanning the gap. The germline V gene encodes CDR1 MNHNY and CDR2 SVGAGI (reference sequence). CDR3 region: CARSHQTGGDYEQYF. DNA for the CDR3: TGTGCCAGGAGTCACCAGACAGGCGGAGACTACGAGCAGTACTTC.

As DNA, the CDR3 is TGTGCCAGCAGTTCGTCCCTCGCGGGTTTACCCCTCCACTTT. Residues: CASSSSLAGLPLHF. This chain joins TRBV28 and TRBJ1-6; D not certain. The CDR3 has 14 amino acids. V was clipped by 4 bases and J by 12 bases, with 16 bases between them. Germline V gene sequence: CDR1 MDHEN, CDR2 SYDVKM. Together with reference TRBV28 and TRBJ1-6, the CDR3 gives the full variable domain: DVKVTQSSRYLVKRTGEKVFLECVQDMDHENMFWYRQDPGLGLRLIYFSYDVKMKEKGDIPEGYSVSREKKERFSLILESASTNQTSMYLCASSSSLAGLPLHFGNGTRLTVT.

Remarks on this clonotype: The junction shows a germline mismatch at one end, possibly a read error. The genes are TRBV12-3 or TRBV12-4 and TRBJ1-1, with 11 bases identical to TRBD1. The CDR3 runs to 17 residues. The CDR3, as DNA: TGTACCAGCAGTTTTCCTGACTTGGACAGGGGGCGAACTGAGGCTTTCTTT. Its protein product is CTSSFPDLDRGRTEAFF.

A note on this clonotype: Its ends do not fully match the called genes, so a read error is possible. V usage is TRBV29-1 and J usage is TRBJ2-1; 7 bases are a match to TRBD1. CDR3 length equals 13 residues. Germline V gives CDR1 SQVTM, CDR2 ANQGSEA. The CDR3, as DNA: TGTAGCGTTCCGAGACAGGGTGACAATGAGCAGTTCTTC. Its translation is CSVPRQGDNEQFF.

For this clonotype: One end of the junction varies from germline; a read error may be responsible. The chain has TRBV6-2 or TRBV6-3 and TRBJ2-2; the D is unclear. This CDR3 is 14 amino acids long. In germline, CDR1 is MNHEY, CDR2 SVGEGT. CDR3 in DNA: TGTGCGAGCAGTTATGGGGTCGACACCGGGGAGCTGTTTTTT. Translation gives CASSYGVDTGELFF.

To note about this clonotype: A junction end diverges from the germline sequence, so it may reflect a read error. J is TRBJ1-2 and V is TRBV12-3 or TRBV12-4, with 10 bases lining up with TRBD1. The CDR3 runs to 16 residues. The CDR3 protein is CASRVRDRGGSHGYIF. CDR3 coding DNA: TGTGCTAGCAGGGTCCGGGACAGGGGTGGTTCCCACGGCTACATCTTC.

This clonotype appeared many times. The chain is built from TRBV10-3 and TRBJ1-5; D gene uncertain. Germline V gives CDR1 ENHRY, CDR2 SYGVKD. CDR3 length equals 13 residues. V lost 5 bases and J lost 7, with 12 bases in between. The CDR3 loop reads CAISWTEGQPQHF. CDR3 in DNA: TGTGCCATCAGTTGGACGGAGGGACAGCCCCAGCATTTT.

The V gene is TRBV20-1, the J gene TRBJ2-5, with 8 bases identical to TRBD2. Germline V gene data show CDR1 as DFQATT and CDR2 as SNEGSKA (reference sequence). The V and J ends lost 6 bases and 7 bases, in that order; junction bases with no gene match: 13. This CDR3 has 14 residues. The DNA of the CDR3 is TGCAGTGCCCGGGGGGCCGGGGGGGGAGGGACCCAGTACTTC. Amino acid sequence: CSARGAGGGGTQYF.

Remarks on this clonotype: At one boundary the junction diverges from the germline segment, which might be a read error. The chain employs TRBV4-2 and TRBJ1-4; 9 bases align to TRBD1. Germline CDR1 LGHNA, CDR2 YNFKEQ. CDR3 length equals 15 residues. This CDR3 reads CGSSQGTGCMEKLFF. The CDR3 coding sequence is TGTGGCAGCAGCCAAGGGACAGGGTGCATGGAAAAACTGTTTTTT.

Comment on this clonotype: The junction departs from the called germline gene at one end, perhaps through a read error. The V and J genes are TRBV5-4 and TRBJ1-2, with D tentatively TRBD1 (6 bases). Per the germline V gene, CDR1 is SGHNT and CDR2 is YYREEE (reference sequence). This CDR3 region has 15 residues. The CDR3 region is CASSQLQGGSYGYTF. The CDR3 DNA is TGTGCCAGCAGCCAACTACAGGGAGGTAGCTATGGCTACACTTTC.

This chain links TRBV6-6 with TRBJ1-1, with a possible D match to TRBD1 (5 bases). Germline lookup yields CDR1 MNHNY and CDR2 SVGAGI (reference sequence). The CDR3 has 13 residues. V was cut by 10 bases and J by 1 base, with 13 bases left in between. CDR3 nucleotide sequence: TGTGCCATCAATAGGGGTCCGAACACTGAAGCTTTCTTT. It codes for CAINRGPNTEAFF.

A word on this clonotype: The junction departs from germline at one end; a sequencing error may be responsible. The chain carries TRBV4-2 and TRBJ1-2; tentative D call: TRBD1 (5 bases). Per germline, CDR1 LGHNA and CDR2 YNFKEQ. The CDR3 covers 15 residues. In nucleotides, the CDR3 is TGTGCCAGCAACCAGGGCGGGACCTCTAACTTTGGCTACACCTTC. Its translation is CASNQGGTSNFGYTF.

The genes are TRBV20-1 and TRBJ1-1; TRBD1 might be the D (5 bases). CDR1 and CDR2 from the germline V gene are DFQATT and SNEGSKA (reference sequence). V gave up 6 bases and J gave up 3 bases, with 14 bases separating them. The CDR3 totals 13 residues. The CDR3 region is CSARTNDYTEAFF. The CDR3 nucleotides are TGCAGTGCCCGGACAAATGACTACACTGAAGCTTTCTTT.